This paragraph reports one T cell receptor beta chain. The data derive from a study of blood T cell repertoires in COVID-19. Study details: The United States, Italy and Spain supplied acute and convalescent COVID-19 samples. T cells, B-cell-depleted T cells, or PBMCs provided the cDNA or gDNA that served as material.

The repertoire was sequenced with immunoSEQ multiplex PCR; TCRdb's copy has only in-frame clones and lacks some. The data show around 300,000 clones, around 86% seen once. The germline V and J ends were trimmed by 7 bases and 13 bases, with 20 bases remaining between them. CDR1 and CDR2 (germline): MDHEN, SYDVKM. The CDR3 extends over 14 amino acids. This receptor was identified in a woman aged 25 to 45 with active or convalescent COVID-19. This sequence joins TRBV28 and TRBJ1-6; D remains unclear. Sequenced input: peripheral blood. The CDR3 sequence is CASNIAGTNFPLHF. As DNA, the CDR3 is TGTGCCAGCAACATCGCGGGCACTAATTTTCCCCTCCACTTT.